Each of the 22 T cell receptor beta chains below was sequenced from the same sample in a study of blood T cell repertoires in COVID-19. The method was immunoSEQ multiplex PCR; TCRdb's version includes in-frame clones alone and lacks a portion of them. The sample holds hundreds of thousands of clones; around nine tenths are singletons and the top ten take just under 7.5%. The sequenced sample consisted of peripheral blood. These receptor sequences come from an older woman with COVID-19, enrolled during active disease.

The CDR3: CASSSQGPATEAFF. The DNA of the CDR3 is TGCGCCAGCAGCTCTCAGGGGCCGGCCACTGAAGCTTTCTTT. The chain carries TRBV5-1 and TRBJ1-1; a weak D match, TRBD1 (6 bases). V lost 3 bases and J 4 bases, leaving 13 bases between the germline ends. CDR1 SGHRS and CDR2 YFSETQ come from the germline V gene. This CDR3 has 14 residues.

The chain combines TRBV14 with TRBJ2-3, with TRBD2 matching 11 bases. V lost 0 bases and J lost 10; bases outside the gene matches: 9. The CDR3 is made up of 16 amino acids. CDR1 SGHDN and CDR2 FVKESK come from the germline V gene. Here the CDR3 DNA reads TGTGCCAGCAGCCAAGATTGGCCTAGCGGGGGGCTCTCGCAGTATTTT. Amino acids: CASSQDWPSGGLSQYF.

The J gene is TRBJ1-2, the V gene TRBV18, with D possibly matching TRBD1 (5 bases). Trimming shortened V by 3 bases and J by 6 bases, and 17 bases separated the two germline ends. Germline CDR1 reads KGHSH; CDR2 reads LQKENI. The CDR3 sequence is 15 residues long. The CDR3 region has the DNA TGTGCCAGCTCACCCTCCAATGGGGGAGGAGATGGCTACACCTTC. Protein product: CASSPSNGGGDGYTF.

This chain links TRBV7-9 with TRBJ2-7; no clear D gene. This CDR3 comprises 14 residues. Trimming stripped 1 base from V and 2 bases from J, with 9 bases between. Per germline, CDR1 SEHNR and CDR2 FQNEAQ (reference sequence). CDR3 bases: TGTGCCAGCAGCTTAGAGGCCAGGACCTACGAGCAGTACTTC. It encodes CASSLEARTYEQYF.

The rearrangement links TRBV10-3 to TRBJ1-3; 8 bases align to TRBD1. The J segment lost 4 bases and the V segment lost 6 bases, leaving 8 bases of the junction unmatched. Germline values: CDR1 ENHRY, CDR2 SYGVKD. The CDR3 totals 15 residues. Here the CDR3 DNA reads TGTGCCATCAGAAAGCAGGGGGCTTCGGGAAACACCATATATTTT. Protein: CAIRKQGASGNTIYF.

This chain connects TRBV5-4 to TRBJ1-2; TRBD1 might be the D (6 bases). Trimming stripped 4 bases from V and 6 bases from J, with 13 bases between. The CDR3 covers 13 residues. CDR1 is SGHNT, CDR2 YYREEE, per germline (reference sequence). Here the CDR3 reads CASSPGVWDGYTF. The CDR3 DNA reads TGTGCCAGCAGCCCAGGGGTATGGGATGGCTACACCTTC.

The J gene is TRBJ1-2, the V gene TRBV7-9; D uncertain. The germline V gene encodes CDR1 SEHNR and CDR2 FQNEAQ (reference sequence). This CDR3 has 18 residues. Trimming pared 4 bases from V and 4 bases from J, leaving 25 bases between. CDR3 residues: CASSSQYPFGEAGYGYTF. The DNA of the CDR3 is TGTGCCAGCAGCTCCCAATACCCCTTTGGGGAAGCGGGCTATGGCTACACCTTC.

The CDR3 DNA follows: TGTGCCAGCAGGCAGGGACTCCAAGAGACCCAGTACTTC. It encodes CASRQGLQETQYF. V is TRBV3-1 (or the pseudogene TRBV3-2) and J is TRBJ2-5, with a tentative D call TRBD2 (6 bases). The V end lost 6 bases, the J end lost 1 base, and 9 bases lay between the germline ends. The CDR3 has 13 residues. The germline V gene has CDR1 LGHDT and CDR2 YNNKEL (reference sequence).

A note on this clone: Other nucleotide sequences from this sample produce the same CDR3. The genes are TRBV27 and TRBJ2-7; TRBD1 might be the D (5 bases). Germline CDR1 MNHEY, CDR2 SMNVEV (reference sequence). Trimming took 2 bases from V and 1 from J, leaving 6 bases between them. The CDR3 sequence is 13 residues long. The CDR3 spells CASSLQGSYEQYF. The CDR3 bases are TGTGCCAGCAGTTTACAGGGTTCCTACGAGCAGTACTTC.

The chain uses TRBV5-4 and TRBJ1-1; D call uncertain. With 1 base removed from V and 0 bases from J, the gap between germline ends came to 4 bases. In germline, CDR1 is SGHNT, CDR2 YYREEE (reference sequence). This CDR3 comprises 13 residues. The CDR3 nucleotides read TGTGCCAGCAGCTTGAACATGAACACTGAAGCTTTCTTT. As protein: CASSLNMNTEAFF.

The genes are TRBV28 and TRBJ1-4; perhaps TRBD1 as D (5 bases). The CDR3 length is 14 residues. CDR1 is MDHEN and CDR2 is SYDVKM in the germline V gene. V was pared by 3 bases and J by 4 bases, with 9 bases between. CDR3 nucleotides: TGTGCCAGCAGTTTCCCCAGGGATAATGAAAAACTGTTTTTT. This sequence encodes CASSFPRDNEKLFF.

The rearrangement joins TRBV27 to TRBJ2-5; TRBD2 might be the D (7 bases). Trimming cost V 1 base and J 2 bases, with 20 bases left between them. Per the germline V gene, CDR1 is MNHEY and CDR2 is SMNVEV (reference sequence). CDR3 length equals 18 residues. CDR3 in DNA: TGTGCCAGCAGTTTATTTGGGGGGGCTGGAACGCTTCAAGAGACCCAGTACTTC. This gives the protein CASSLFGGAGTLQETQYF.

In its sample, this clone was seen once. This chain links TRBV30 with TRBJ1-6; D is ambiguous. The CDR3 runs 15 residues. CDR1 and CDR2 from the germline V gene are GTSNPN and SVGIG (reference sequence). Trimming stripped 0 bases from V and 9 bases from J, with 15 bases between. CDR3 in amino acids: CAWSVRGVVVSPLHF. The CDR3, as DNA: TGTGCCTGGAGTGTACGGGGAGTCGTTGTTTCACCCCTCCACTTT.

This chain links TRBV5-6 with TRBJ2-7; 9 nucleotides align to TRBD1. There are 15 residues in the CDR3. The ends lost 3 bases at V and 3 bases at J; junction bases unmatched: 7. Germline V gene lookup returns CDR1 SGHDT and CDR2 YYEEEE. The CDR3 region is CASSSHSGQGYEQYF. The CDR3 nucleotides are TGTGCCAGCAGCTCCCACTCGGGACAGGGCTACGAGCAGTACTTC.

The CDR3 reads CASSQDLGLGSYEQYF. The CDR3 DNA sequence: TGCGCCAGCAGCCAAGATCTGGGACTAGGATCCTACGAGCAGTACTTC. V and J are TRBV4-1 and TRBJ2-7, with 8 positions matching TRBD2. The length of the CDR3 is 16 residues. Germline V CDR1 and CDR2: MGHRA, YSYEKL. With 0 bases clipped from V and 1 base from J, the junction kept 5 bases outside the gene matches.

This chain connects TRBV29-1 to TRBJ2-2; D is possibly TRBD1 (7 bases). Deletions cut 5 bases from V and 5 bases from J, with 15 bases between. The germline CDR1 and CDR2 sequences are SQVTM and ANQGSEA. The CDR3 loop spans 14 amino acids. CDR3 DNA sequence: TGCAGCGTTCAGGCAGGGGGAGGAACCGGGGAGCTGTTTTTT. It encodes CSVQAGGGTGELFF.

The gene calls are TRBV11-2 and TRBJ2-1; the match to TRBD2 covers 9 bases. Per the germline V gene, CDR1 is SGHAT and CDR2 is FQNNGV. With 2 bases clipped from V and 7 bases from J, the junction kept 6 bases outside the gene matches. The CDR3 spans 15 residues. The CDR3 sequence is CASSLQRGDKNEQFF. The CDR3 DNA follows: TGTGCCAGCAGCTTACAGCGGGGGGATAAAAATGAGCAGTTCTTC.

The DNA of the CDR3 is TGCGCCAGCAGCCAAGCAGGGGAGAACTATGGCTACACCTTC. Its protein product is CASSQAGENYGYTF. This chain links TRBV4-1 with TRBJ1-2; tentative D call: TRBD1 (6 bases). Germline CDR1 MGHRA, CDR2 YSYEKL. The CDR3 totals 14 residues. V gave up 1 base and J gave up 2 bases, with 8 bases separating them.

The rearrangement uses TRBV6-2 or TRBV6-3 and TRBJ1-5, with 11 bases aligning to TRBD1. CDR1 MNHEY and CDR2 SVGEGT come from the germline V gene. The J segment lost 4 bases and the V segment lost 6 bases, leaving 5 bases of the junction unmatched. The CDR3 is made up of 15 amino acids. The DNA for the CDR3 is TGTGCCAGCAGCCCCCGGGACAGGGGGAATCAGCCCCAGCATTTT. Residues: CASSPRDRGNQPQHF.

CDR3 nucleotide sequence: TGTGCCACCAGTCAGGGGGCTCGGCAAGAGACCCAGTACTTC. Translation: CATSQGARQETQYF. The chain uses TRBV24-1 and TRBJ2-5; TRBD1 aligns across 8 bases. The junction had 4 bases not matched to a gene; V was cut back by 6 bases and J by 2 bases. The CDR3 has 14 residues. The germline gives CDR1 KGHDR, CDR2 SFDVKD.

The DNA of the CDR3 is TGTGCCATCAGTGGGACAGGGTTCGAAGCTTTCTTT. This encodes CAISGTGFEAFF. This rearrangement joins TRBV10-3 to TRBJ1-1; TRBD1 agrees at 8 bases. The V segment lost 4 bases and the J segment 8 bases; nucleotides outside the gene matches: 3. The CDR3 is made up of 12 amino acids. Per germline, CDR1 ENHRY and CDR2 SYGVKD.

In this sample, this clone turned up once. The CDR3, as DNA: TGTGCCACCCAAGGGGGGGGAAGGGAGGCCAAAAACATTCAGTACTTC. This sequence encodes CATQGGGREAKNIQYF. The J gene is TRBJ2-4, the V gene TRBV24-1; possible D gene TRBD2, 7 bases. The V end was cut by 9 bases, the J end by 1 base, with 18 bases between. This CDR3 comprises 16 residues. Germline loops: CDR1 KGHDR, CDR2 SFDVKD.